This entry concerns a single TCR beta chain. This sample stems from a study of blood T cell repertoires in COVID-19. About the study: COVID-19 samples collected from the United States, Italy and Spain covered acute and convalescent phases.

The cohort comprised adults aged roughly 18 to 95 years residing in some 24 US areas. Self-reported history from a screening survey and questionnaire set each donor's cohort. In the original processing: Reference gene primer amplification in the assay estimated nucleated cell counts. TCRdb's table, derived via immunoSEQ multiplex PCR, lists solely in-frame clones and lacks some. Clone size and the V and J calls come from that table; the DNA yielded D and trimming. The sample comprises about 280,000 clones, roughly 85% of which are singletons, and roughly 2.5% rests with the top ten. Germline trimming cut 3 bases from V and 3 bases from J; bases unmatched to any gene: 3. The germline CDR1 and CDR2 sequences are KGHSH and LQKENI. The CDR3 length is 15 residues.

This receptor was taken from a woman aged 45-59 years who had recovered from COVID-19. Source material: PBMCs or T cells enriched from blood (not recorded which). The chain joins TRBV18 to TRBJ2-5; 11 nucleotides agree with TRBD2. The chain's CDR3 is CASSPGLAEKETQYF. CDR3 in DNA: TGTGCCAGCTCACCGGGACTAGCGGAAAAAGAGACCCAGTACTTC.